This passage covers 3 T cell receptor beta chains from one sample sequenced in a study of blood T cell repertoires in COVID-19 (TCRdb year 2020). Libraries came from the immunoSEQ multiplex PCR assay. Not all clones reach the TCRdb copy of this immuneACCESS table, which keeps in-frame sequences only. Checked studies attribute under half of the gap to unresolved V genes and leave the rest unexplained. Present in this sample are roughly 75,000 clones, about 89% of which were seen just once. The top ten constitute around 0.58% of the sample. Sequencing was done on a sample of peripheral blood. The source is a man aged 55 to 70 with acute or convalescent COVID-19.

Only one count was recorded for this clone. The chain recombines TRBV27 with TRBJ1-4, with D perhaps matching TRBD1 (6 bases). V lost 5 bases to trimming and J lost 7 bases, with 14 bases between them. This CDR3 is 14 amino acids long. CDR1 is MNHEY, CDR2 SMNVEV, per germline (reference sequence). The CDR3 DNA is TGTGCCAGCAGTATACAGGGTCGCGGTGAAAAACTGTTTTTT. Protein product: CASSIQGRGEKLFF.

J is TRBJ1-1 and V is TRBV6-5; D might be TRBD1 (6 bases). The CDR3 covers 13 residues. V lost 7 bases to trimming and J lost 6 bases, with 15 bases between them. Germline values: CDR1 MNHEY, CDR2 SVGAGI. The CDR3: CASKRGRGAEAFF. CDR3 nucleotide sequence: TGTGCCAGCAAGCGGGGGCGGGGGGCTGAAGCTTTCTTT.

The CDR3: CSVESGPYGYTF. DNA of the CDR3: TGCAGCGTTGAAAGCGGGCCCTATGGCTACACCTTC. The chain couples TRBV29-1 to TRBJ1-2; no definite D call. V lost 2 bases and J 4 bases, leaving 8 bases between the germline ends. The CDR3 sequence is 12 residues long. Germline-derived CDR1 and CDR2 are SQVTM and ANQGSEA.